This TCR beta chain appears in the sequencing data of a study of response to subunit inactivated influenza vaccine. The study, taken as a whole, reports: There was a suggestion from the authors that each seasonal influenza vaccination recruits few new T cells.

Details on this clonotype: Its antigen is currently unknown.

Germline values: CDR1 SGHTA, CDR2 FQGTGA. The CDR3 has 15 residues. Deletions cut 2 bases from V and 3 bases from J, with 11 bases between. TCRdb itself ran the RT-PCR reads through MiXCR, one entry per CDR3 protein. The sample consists of some 190,000 distinct CDR3 sequences, around an eighth of them appearing once. The chain uses TRBV7-3 and TRBJ2-1, with D unresolved. The sequence came from a man in his fifties who received an inactivated influenza vaccine. The specimen was CD8+ T cells sorted from PBMCs, collected roughly 5 days after vaccination. CDR3 DNA: TGTGCCAGCAGCTTAGGTGCTACGAACTACAATGAGCAGTTCTTC. This codes for CASSLGATNYNEQFF.